Included here is one T cell receptor (beta chain) sequence, with context. Its antigen remains unidentified. These data belong to a study of cytomegalovirus exposure and HLA in healthy donors. Germline V lookup: CDR1 GTSNPN, CDR2 SVGIG (reference sequence). V lost 4 bases and J 8 bases, leaving 23 bases between the germline ends. The CDR3 has 15 amino acids. Researchers ran the PCR with 60 Vbeta and 13 Jbeta primers. Produced via immunoSEQ multiplex PCR; TCRdb's table is partial and in-frame only. Here the sample spans 120,000 or so clones, 75% to 85% being singletons. Study-wide results and caveats: Apart from CMV serostatus, no immune exposure information was available.

This TCR came from a woman aged 50 to 60 in good health and CMV-seropositive. Sequenced material: PBMCs. The chain combines TRBV30 with TRBJ1-2, with D perhaps TRBD1 (6 bases). CDR3 sequence reads: CAWTGTSLGSGGYTF. In DNA, the CDR3 is TGTGCCTGGACGGGGACATCCTTGGGTTCCGGGGGCTACACCTTC.